This TCR beta chain is from a study of early T cells in non-severe SARS-CoV-2 infection (dated by TCRdb to about 2021). General notes on the study: Bulk RNA from unsorted whole blood was used for TCR sequencing, so alpha and beta chains could not be paired.

From the cysteine through the phenylalanine, the CDR3 covers 13 amino acids. This entry keeps only the CDR3 DNA: 39 bases, framed from base 1. Relative to germline, V is 6 bases shorter and J is 9 bases shorter, with 15 bases between their ends. The germline V gene (reference sequence) provides CDR1 LNHDA and CDR2 SQIVND. Results the study describes overall, beyond this receptor: VDJdb matching was skewed toward anti-spike CD8 responses and likely underestimated virus-specific expansions by missing private and CD4 specificities.

A case-control design nested within a healthcare worker cohort in London, UK, was used, with weekly nasopharyngeal swab PCR tests and blood sampling performed. Between 23 and 31 March 2020, the week of the UK lockdown, healthcare workers were enrolled and then followed up weekly for as long as 16 weeks. Regarding this clonotype: Its recognized antigen is unknown. Base qualities are missing; no much larger clone stands one base away.

Receptors were amplified or captured by 5' RACE. The instrument was a NextSeq 500. The TCR library protocol attached unique molecular identifiers to individual cDNA molecules to correct for sequencing error and PCR bias. TCR alpha and beta chains were both sequenced, and the abundances of alpha and beta sequences in each sample were closely correlated with each other. The original pipeline was this. Decombinator V4 was used to annotate the V gene, J gene and CDR3 of the TCR sequences. Expanded TCRs were defined as changing significantly between any two time points under a Poisson model with p below 0.0001. Abundances of TCRs were expressed as counts per million after normalisation to the total number of TCRs sequenced in each sample. MAIT TCRs were defined by TRAV1-2 paired with TRAJ12, TRAJ20 or TRAJ33, and iNKT TCRs by TRAV10 paired with TRAJ18. VDJdb, accessed 1 November 2021, was searched for CMV, EBV and SARS-CoV-2 annotated TCRs, excluding TCRs annotated for multiple antigens. Through fastp at Q25 and MiXCR, TCRdb rebuilt clones from the public reads, retaining in-frame beta chains. When rows share a CDR3 protein, they turn into one entry using the most common DNA and genes. TCRdb, not the original authors, processed these V and J calls. The sample has 97,000 or so distinct CDR3 sequences on record, 11% of them singletons. Of the sample, just over 4.5% is held by the ten largest clones.

This chain is built from TRBV19 and TRBJ2-1; the D gene is perhaps TRBD1, from 5 matching bases. The source material was whole blood, sampled at baseline. This clonotype originated in an adult who was a healthcare worker with PCR-confirmed SARS-CoV-2 infection or an uninfected control (not recorded which). The CDR3 loop reads CASSEKRGAEQFF. The bases are TGTGCCAGTAGCGAAAAAAGGGGCGCTGAGCAGTTCTTC.